One and the same sample provided the 13 T cell receptor beta chains below, sequenced in a study of identical twins. TCRdb used MiXCR to reprocess the 5' RACE reads, holding one entry per CDR3 protein. The data show 500,000 or so distinct CDR3 sequences, around 20% seen once. This sample also belongs to another study, concerning T cells expressing NK-cell markers.

Specimen: CD4+ T cells sorted from blood. These receptors all stem from a woman between 18 and 29 years old in good health.

The rearrangement links TRBV20-1 to TRBJ2-7; no reliable D call. The germline V gene encodes CDR1 DFQATT and CDR2 SNEGSKA (reference sequence). Trimming shortened V by 3 bases and J by 3 bases, and 9 bases separated the two germline ends. The CDR3 covers 12 residues. CDR3 sequence: CSASGEVYEQYF. The CDR3, as DNA: TGCAGTGCTAGTGGGGAAGTCTACGAGCAGTACTTC.

Worth noting for this clonotype: A junction boundary mismatches the germline segment, possibly from a read error. The rearrangement links TRBV7-7 to TRBJ2-5; possibly TRBD1 for D (5 bases). The CDR3 length is 13 residues. Germline V gene lookup returns CDR1 SSHAT and CDR2 FNYEAQ (reference sequence). CDR3 coding DNA: TGTGCTAGCAGCTTACAACAGGCCGAGACCCAGTACTTC. Encoded protein: CASSLQQAETQYF.

The rearrangement uses TRBV7-9 and TRBJ1-4; 7 nucleotides agree with TRBD1. In germline, CDR1 is SEHNR, CDR2 FQNEAQ (reference sequence). The CDR3 is made up of 17 amino acids. The V segment lost 1 base and the J segment 5 bases; nucleotides outside the gene matches: 10. DNA for the CDR3: TGTGCCAGCAGCTTAGGGGGTGCGACAGGGCTGAATGAAAAACTGTTTTTT. It codes for CASSLGGATGLNEKLFF.

The chain is built from TRBV10-2 and TRBJ2-7; TRBD2 is a possible D gene (5 bases). The ends were cut back, 6 bases at V and 0 bases at J, with 15 bases in the middle. Germline loops: CDR1 WSHSY, CDR2 SAAADI. The CDR3 consists of 15 residues. CDR3 amino acids: CASRLDWASSYEQYF. CDR3 DNA: TGCGCCAGCAGACTAGACTGGGCGAGCTCCTACGAGCAGTACTTC.

The chain uses TRBV20-1 and TRBJ1-4, with no clear D. V lost 3 bases and J lost 0, with 11 bases in between. This CDR3 spans 15 amino acids. Germline assignment: CDR1 DFQATT and CDR2 SNEGSKA (reference sequence). The CDR3 nucleotides are TGCAGTGCTAGGCGTGGTGGAGCAACTAATGAAAAACTGTTTTTT. Amino acid sequence: CSARRGGATNEKLFF.

This chain uses TRBV5-1 with TRBJ1-4; 7 nucleotides agree with TRBD1. The junction had 12 bases not matched to a gene; V was cut back by 2 bases and J by 8 bases. From germline, CDR1 is SGHRS and CDR2 YFSETQ. The CDR3 runs to 16 residues. The CDR3 region is CASSFLTQGSGEKLFF. CDR3 sequence (DNA): TGCGCCAGCAGCTTCCTAACACAGGGGTCGGGAGAAAAACTGTTTTTT.

Only a few counts were recorded for this clonotype. The rearrangement uses TRBV7-2 and TRBJ2-2, with D unresolved. The V end was cut by 5 bases, the J end by 1 base, with 11 bases between. The CDR3 sequence is 15 residues long. From germline, CDR1 is SGHTA and CDR2 FQGNSA. This chain's CDR3 is CASSIRAQNTGELFF. In nucleotides, the CDR3 is TGTGCCAGCAGCATTAGGGCCCAGAACACCGGGGAGCTGTTTTTT. Full variable domain (missing parts from reference TRBV7-2 and TRBJ2-2): GAGVSQSPSNKVTEKGKDVELRCDPISGHTALYWYRQSLGQGLEFLIYFQGNSAPDKSGLPSDRFSAERTGGSVSTLTIQRTQQEDSAVYLCASSIRAQNTGELFFGEGSRLTVL.

The CDR3 sequence: CASSLGMNGYTF. The CDR3 DNA follows: TGTGCCAGCAGCTTAGGAATGAATGGCTACACCTTC. The chain recombines TRBV7-9 with TRBJ1-2; no reliable D call. Between the trimmed V and J ends, which lost 1 base and 6 bases, there was a span of 6 bases. The length of the CDR3 is 12 residues. In germline, CDR1 is SEHNR, CDR2 FQNEAQ (reference sequence).

The chain links TRBV6-1 to TRBJ2-1, with D possibly being TRBD1 (6 bases). CDR1 and CDR2 (germline): MNHNS, SASEGT. Trimming took off 10 bases at V and 6 bases at J, with 19 bases between the two ends. The CDR3 runs to 14 residues. DNA of the CDR3: TGTGCCACCGCCCGGCAGGGGTCGGTCAATGAGCAGTTCTTC. Encoded protein: CATARQGSVNEQFF.

The CDR3 sequence is CAISEQAKTQYF. CDR3 nucleotide sequence: TGTGCCATCAGTGAACAGGCGAAGACCCAGTACTTC. The genes are TRBV10-3 and TRBJ2-5, with TRBD1 as a possible D gene (5 bases). Germline V gene lookup returns CDR1 ENHRY and CDR2 SYGVKD. There are 12 residues in the CDR3. V dropped 3 bases and J dropped 6 bases, with 8 bases sitting between them.

The J gene is TRBJ1-1, the V gene TRBV12-3 or TRBV12-4, with 7 bases that match TRBD1. Trimming cost V 6 bases and J 1 base; bases outside gene matches: 5. The CDR3 contains 14 residues. The DNA of the CDR3 is TGTGCCAGCAGCCGGCGACAGGGGAACACTGAAGCTTTCTTT. It specifies CASSRRQGNTEAFF.

This clonotype was observed many times. The chain links TRBV20-1 to TRBJ2-7; 8 bases align to TRBD1. CDR1 and CDR2 (germline): DFQATT, SNEGSKA (reference sequence). V dropped 6 bases and J dropped 4; count of bases not matched to a gene: 5. This CDR3 comprises 12 residues. CDR3 sequence: CSATDRGYEQYF. CDR3 nucleotide sequence: TGCAGTGCAACCGACAGGGGTTACGAGCAGTACTTC.

The chain has TRBV7-6 and TRBJ2-1; 10 bases agree with TRBD1. V lost 5 bases, J lost 6 bases, and 7 bases stayed unmatched. CDR1 is SGHVS and CDR2 is FNYEAQ in the germline V gene. The CDR3 is 15 residues long. This CDR3 reads CASSPWTGGGNEQFF. CDR3 in DNA: TGTGCCAGCAGCCCCTGGACAGGGGGTGGCAATGAGCAGTTCTTC.